The present T cell receptor beta chain was sequenced within a study of breast tumors, draining lymph nodes, adjacent tissues (dated by TCRdb to the mid-2010s). Describing the broader study: The study compared TCR beta repertoires across tumor, adjacent nontumor tissue and axillary lymph nodes from breast cancer patients. The study was designed to assess the relationships and possible T-cell exchange between tumor, surrounding tissue and draining lymph node repertoires in human breast cancer. The paper as a whole reports these results and caveats: In luminal-like breast cancer, tumor and nontumor tissue repertoires resembled each other significantly more than in basal-like breast cancer. Tumor T-cell repertoires showed less diversity than lymph node repertoires and more diversity than nontumor tissue repertoires, and tumor T-cell repertoires showed preferential V and J gene usage. The data were considered consistent with most tumor T cells being derived from the lymph node and subsequently expanding within tumor tissue. The study presented the conclusion that tumor T cells originate in lymph nodes as consistent with a hypothesis, not as something directly demonstrated.

The sequencer listed for this sample is Illumina HiSeq 2000. Multiplex PCR amplification was used to generate the TCR beta chain libraries. High-throughput sequencing was used to analyze the amplified TCR beta chain products. Clones were called with MiXCR by TCRdb after fastp trimmed the public reads at Q25, and only in-frame beta chains were retained. Rows merge per CDR3 protein into single entries with the most common DNA and genes. This sample is represented by 66,000 or so distinct CDR3 sequences; approximately 47% of them were singletons. The ten largest clones represent 8.4% of the sample. The V and J ends are trimmed by 5 bases and 4 bases, leaving 31 bases between them. From cysteine to phenylalanine, the CDR3 is 20 amino acids long. Only the CDR3 region is kept as DNA, spanning 60 bases read in frame from base 1. The germline V gene specifies SGHTA as CDR1 and FQGTGA as CDR2. As concerns this clonotype: Its specific antigen is unknown. No much larger clone is present one base from it, and per-base qualities are unavailable.

This clonotype was obtained from a female donor with breast cancer. Some clones in this sample may be carry-over from other donors' samples. Material for sequencing was breast tumor tissue. The sequence links TRBV7-3 to TRBJ2-3; the D gene assignment is perhaps TRBD1 or TRBD2, with each matching 5 bases. The CDR3 is CASSHPIPGGILFVADTQYF. Read as DNA, the sequence is TGTGCCAGCAGCCATCCAATTCCTGGGGGTATATTGTTTGTGGCAGATACGCAGTATTTT.